The TCR beta chain under discussion was sequenced for a study of T cell changes during pregnancy in multiple sclerosis. Sequencing was performed with immunoSEQ multiplex PCR; in TCRdb, only in-frame clones are kept and a portion is missing. The sample gives 50,000 to 70,000 clones, 90% to 95% of which show up once; about 1.8% is in the top ten. Germline V lookup: CDR1 MDHEN, CDR2 SYDVKM. The CDR3 length is 15 residues. V was clipped by 6 bases and J by 2 bases, with 16 bases between them. Material: peripheral blood, obtained after pregnancy. The clonotype was recovered from a female donor with multiple sclerosis, enrolled in a pregnancy study. This sequence joins TRBV28 and TRBJ1-1; D might be TRBD1 (6 bases). The chain's CDR3 is CASRPGGRSNTEAFF. CDR3 sequence (DNA): TGTGCCAGCAGGCCGGGGGGCCGCAGCAACACTGAAGCTTTCTTT.